This TCR beta chain was sequenced during a study of identical twins. The CDR3 runs 14 residues. V was cut by 3 bases and J by 6 bases, with 12 bases left in between. Germline values: CDR1 LGHNA, CDR2 YSLEER. With template switching, a universal primer site was added, and the cDNA carried unique molecular identifiers. TCRdb reanalysed the 5' RACE reads using MiXCR and keeps one entry per CDR3 protein. Among a few hundred thousand distinct CDR3 sequences listed, roughly 10% were seen once. Regarding the study as a whole: Twins showed weaker excess sharing in their beta out-of-frame sequences.

In its sample, this clonotype was seen a few times. Its antigen is unidentified. Specimen: memory T cells sorted from blood. The clonotype comes from a man aged 50 to 59 in good health. The rearrangement links TRBV4-3 to TRBJ1-5; D perhaps matches TRBD1 (5 bases). This CDR3 is CASSQERGFQPQHF. CDR3 DNA sequence: TGCGCCAGCAGCCAGGAGAGGGGTTTTCAGCCCCAGCATTTT.